This note documents a single TCR beta chain sequence. CDR3 size: 15 residues. Germline V gives CDR1 LGHDT, CDR2 YNNKEL (reference sequence). Trimming removed 3 bases from V and 1 base from J, with 12 bases in between. The data belong to a study of blood T cell repertoires in COVID-19. Across the whole study: Samples came from the United States, Italy and Spain, spanning acute and convalescent COVID-19. The cDNA or gDNA used as material had been derived from T cells, B-cell-depleted T cells, or PBMCs.

In the original analysis: Scientists estimated how many nucleated cells there were by amplifying reference gene primers. Sequencing was performed with immunoSEQ multiplex PCR; in TCRdb, only in-frame clones are kept and a portion is missing. The V and J calls and the clone size are those of that table, but D and trimming were determined from the DNA. The sample includes tens of thousands of clones, roughly 80% of them seen just once. The V gene is TRBV3-1 (or the pseudogene TRBV3-2), the J gene TRBJ1-1; D remains ambiguous. What was sequenced was peripheral blood. The TCR was taken from a woman aged 60 to 75 with acute or convalescent COVID-19. CDR3 in DNA: TGTGCCAGCAGCCACAGCCGGGTCAAGAACACTGAAGCTTTCTTT. Encoded protein: CASSHSRVKNTEAFF.